The 14 T cell receptor beta chains reported below all come from one sample, sequenced in a study of blood T cells in healthy people across ages. For the second PCR, which ran for 7 to 11 cycles, a sample-barcoded 5' primer and a J-beta primer mix were used. TCRdb ran MiXCR on the 5' RACE reads and lists one entry per CDR3 protein. In the table there are some 1.5 million distinct CDR3 sequences, 25% to 30% of which are singletons. The sequenced material came from blood. These TCRs come from a young woman in good health.

This clonotype has ten or more counts. This rearrangement joins TRBV7-2 to TRBJ2-3, with 10 bases that match TRBD2. Germline V CDR1 and CDR2: SGHTA, FQGNSA. V lost 1 base to trimming and J lost 3 bases; unmatched junction nucleotides: 10. This CDR3 is built from 18 residues. This chain's CDR3 is CASSLGRLAGDVTDTQYF. DNA of the CDR3: TGTGCCAGCAGCTTAGGACGGCTAGCGGGAGATGTGACAGATACGCAGTATTTT.

The J gene is TRBJ2-3, the V gene TRBV7-2, with D possibly TRBD2 on 6 matching bases. This CDR3 has 17 amino acids. The V gene lost 6 bases and the J gene lost 2 bases, with 21 bases spanning the gap. Germline V gene data show CDR1 as SGHTA and CDR2 as FQGNSA. The CDR3 spells CASSHGAGTVTTDTQYF. Written as DNA, the CDR3 is TGTGCCAGCAGTCATGGGGCGGGAACCGTGACCACAGATACGCAGTATTTT.

The chain has TRBV29-1 and TRBJ2-2; D gene ambiguous. The CDR3 is made up of 11 amino acids. V dropped 7 bases and J dropped 4 bases, with 7 bases sitting between them. In germline, CDR1 is SQVTM, CDR2 ANQGSEA. Written as DNA, the CDR3 is TGCAGCGGGTCAGGCACCGGGGAGCTGTTTTTT. Translating gives CSGSGTGELFF.

The table lists this clonotype with a few counts. The V gene is TRBV6-1, the J gene TRBJ1-2, with D tentatively TRBD1 (6 bases). V was clipped by 4 bases and J by 7 bases, with 22 bases between them. Germline CDR1 and CDR2: MNHNS and SASEGT. There are 16 residues in the CDR3. The CDR3 DNA follows: TGTGCCAGCAGTGGGGGGTCAGGGGAGATCGCTGGTGGCTACACCTTC. Protein sequence: CASSGGSGEIAGGYTF.

This clonotype was recorded a few times. Since a much larger clone is just one base distant, this may be a read error. The chain is built from TRBV27 and TRBJ2-4; 8 nucleotides line up with TRBD2. Per the germline V gene, CDR1 is MNHEY and CDR2 is SMNVEV (reference sequence). The CDR3 length is 15 residues. For the CDR3, the DNA is TGTGTCAGCAGTTCAACGGGACTAGTCGGAAACATTCAGTACTTC. Its protein product is CVSSSTGLVGNIQYF.

The table lists this clonotype with a few counts. The chain employs TRBV5-6 and TRBJ2-5; D is undetermined. Per germline, CDR1 SGHDT and CDR2 YYEEEE. The CDR3 loop spans 14 amino acids. With 2 bases removed from V and 5 bases from J, the gap between germline ends came to 13 bases. The CDR3 nucleotides read TGTGCCAGCAGCTTACACCGACTGGAGGAGACCCAGTACTTC. Protein product: CASSLHRLEETQYF.

Notes on this clonotype: The junction differs from germline at one of its ends, possibly a read error. The chain combines TRBV12-5 with TRBJ2-5; the D call may be TRBD1 or TRBD2 (5 bases each). The germline CDR1 and CDR2 sequences are LGHNT and FRNRAP. CDR3 size: 11 residues. This CDR3 is CASGLGETQCF. The CDR3, as DNA: TGTGCTAGTGGTTTAGGGGAGACCCAGTGCTTC.

The J gene is TRBJ2-1, the V gene TRBV12-5; TRBD1 aligns across 10 bases. From germline, CDR1 is LGHNT and CDR2 FRNRAP. V was pared by 6 bases and J by 12 bases, with 14 bases of the junction left unmatched. The CDR3 extends over 15 amino acids. Here the CDR3 reads CASGLGQGGRDGQFF. In nucleotides, the CDR3 is TGTGCTAGTGGACTAGGACAGGGGGGCAGGGATGGGCAGTTCTTC. The full variable domain, rest sourced from reference TRBV12-5 and TRBJ2-1, is DARVTQTPRHKVTEMGQEVTMRCQPILGHNTVFWYRQTMMQGLELLAYFRNRAPLDDSGMPKDRFSAEMPDATLATLKIQPSEPRDSAVYFCASGLGQGGRDGQFFGPGTRLTVL.

This clonotype was observed a few times. One end of the junction fails to match germline, which may point to a read error. The rearrangement uses TRBV14 and TRBJ2-5; 10 nucleotides line up with TRBD1. CDR3 size: 16 residues. Germline values: CDR1 SGHDN, CDR2 FVKESK. The CDR3 here is CAGSQESDRGLETQYF. The CDR3, as DNA: TGTGCCGGCAGCCAAGAATCAGACAGGGGGCTTGAGACCCAGTACTTC.

For this clonotype: A junction end diverges from the germline sequence, so it may reflect a read error. The V call is TRBV7-2, the J call TRBJ2-5; TRBD2 is a possible D gene (6 bases). The CDR3 totals 15 residues. Germline assignment: CDR1 SGHTA and CDR2 FQGNSA. CDR3 loop: CASSLAAGPAETQYF. CDR3 bases: TGTGCTAGCAGCTTAGCGGCAGGGCCAGCGGAGACCCAGTACTTC.

This chain connects TRBV29-1 to TRBJ1-2; no definite D call. The germline V gene encodes CDR1 SQVTM and CDR2 ANQGSEA. With 6 bases removed from V and 4 bases from J, the gap between germline ends came to 18 bases. The CDR3 runs to 14 residues. The CDR3 is CSVAHLFRAYGYTF. The CDR3 DNA reads TGCAGCGTCGCACATCTTTTTCGGGCCTATGGCTACACCTTC.

This clonotype was detected only a few times. The chain has TRBV9 and TRBJ2-5; 8 bases match TRBD1. CDR1 and CDR2 (germline): SGDLS, YYNGEE. Trimming removed 7 bases from V and 4 bases from J; junction bases left unmatched: 9. The CDR3 runs 14 residues. DNA for the CDR3: TGTGCCAGCGGTAGACAGGGGTACGCAGAGACCCAGTACTTC. Its translation: CASGRQGYAETQYF.

This clonotype was counted a single time. The gene calls are TRBV7-9 and TRBJ1-5; D unclear. Trimming removed 2 bases from V and 2 bases from J, with 10 bases in between. The germline CDR1 and CDR2 sequences are SEHNR and FQNEAQ (reference sequence). The CDR3 has 15 residues. CDR3 protein: CASSLNRGRNQPQHF. DNA for the CDR3: TGTGCCAGCAGCTTAAATAGAGGTCGCAATCAGCCCCAGCATTTT.

This clonotype occurred many times. This chain connects TRBV5-1 to TRBJ2-1, with TRBD2 identical over 8 bases. CDR1 SGHRS and CDR2 YFSETQ come from the germline V gene. CDR3 length: 16 residues. V was pared by 0 bases and J by 0 bases, with 2 bases of the junction left unmatched. CDR3: CASSLDAGGSYNEQFF. The DNA of the CDR3 is TGCGCCAGCAGCTTGGATGCGGGAGGCTCCTACAATGAGCAGTTCTTC.